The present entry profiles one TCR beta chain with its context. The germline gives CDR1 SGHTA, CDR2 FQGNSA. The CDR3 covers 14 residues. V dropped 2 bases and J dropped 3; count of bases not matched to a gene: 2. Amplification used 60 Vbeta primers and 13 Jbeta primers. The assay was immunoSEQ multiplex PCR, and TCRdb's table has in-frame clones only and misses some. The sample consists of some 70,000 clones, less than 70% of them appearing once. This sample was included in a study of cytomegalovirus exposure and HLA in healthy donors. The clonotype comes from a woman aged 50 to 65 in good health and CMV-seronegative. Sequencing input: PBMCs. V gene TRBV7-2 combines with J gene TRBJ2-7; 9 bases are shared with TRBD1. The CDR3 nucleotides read TGTGCCAGCAGCTTAAGGACAGGGGACTACGAGCAGTACTTC. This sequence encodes CASSLRTGDYEQYF.